This record covers a single TCR beta chain. This specimen includes other DNA sequences encoding the same CDR3. Repertoires were generated with immunoSEQ multiplex PCR, while TCRdb's copy carries only in-frame clones and drops some. The table lists about 250,000 clones, around 84% of them singletons. This record comes from a study of blood T cell repertoires in COVID-19. Recruits, aged roughly 18 to 90 years, lived in 20 to 30 US areas. Sequenced: PBMCs or T cells enriched from blood (not recorded which). This receptor was identified in a man in his forties who had recovered from COVID-19.

This chain's CDR3 is CASSQGAGNQPQHF. The CDR3 DNA is TGTGCCAGCAGCCAAGGGGCTGGGAATCAGCCCCAGCATTTT. The chain joins TRBV3-1 (or the pseudogene TRBV3-2) to TRBJ1-5; D call uncertain. Deletions cut 1 base from V and 4 bases from J, with 8 bases between. The germline V gene encodes CDR1 LGHDT and CDR2 YNNKEL (reference sequence). The CDR3 runs to 14 residues.